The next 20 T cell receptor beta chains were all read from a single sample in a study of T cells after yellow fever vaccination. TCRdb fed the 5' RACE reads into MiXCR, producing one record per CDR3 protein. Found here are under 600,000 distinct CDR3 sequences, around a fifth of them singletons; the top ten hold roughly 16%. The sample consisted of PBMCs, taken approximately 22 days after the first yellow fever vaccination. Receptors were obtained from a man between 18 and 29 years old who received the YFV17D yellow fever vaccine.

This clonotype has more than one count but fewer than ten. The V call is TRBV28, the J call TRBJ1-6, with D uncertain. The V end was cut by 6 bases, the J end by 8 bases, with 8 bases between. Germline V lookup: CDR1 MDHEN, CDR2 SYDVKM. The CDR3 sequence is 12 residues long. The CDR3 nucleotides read TGTGCCAGCAGCCTCCTCGATTCACCCCTCCACTTT. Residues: CASSLLDSPLHF.

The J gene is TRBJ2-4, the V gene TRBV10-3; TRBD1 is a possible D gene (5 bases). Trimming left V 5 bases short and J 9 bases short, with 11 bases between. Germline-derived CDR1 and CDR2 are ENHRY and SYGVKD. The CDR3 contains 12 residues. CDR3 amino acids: CAISTLRGIQYF. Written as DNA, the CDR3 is TGTGCCATCAGTACACTTAGGGGCATTCAGTACTTC.

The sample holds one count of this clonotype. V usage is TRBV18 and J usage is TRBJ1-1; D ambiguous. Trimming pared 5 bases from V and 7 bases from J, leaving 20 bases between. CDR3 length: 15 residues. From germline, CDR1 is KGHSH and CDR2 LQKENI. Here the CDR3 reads CASSIRSGSLGEAFF. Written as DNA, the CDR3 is TGTGCCAGCTCAATACGATCGGGCAGCCTAGGTGAAGCTTTCTTT.

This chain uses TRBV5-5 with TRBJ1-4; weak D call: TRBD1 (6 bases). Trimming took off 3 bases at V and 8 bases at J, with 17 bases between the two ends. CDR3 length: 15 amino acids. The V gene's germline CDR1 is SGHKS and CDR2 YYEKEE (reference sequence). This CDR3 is CASSYQQGFGEKLFF. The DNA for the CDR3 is TGTGCCAGCAGCTACCAACAGGGTTTTGGCGAAAAACTGTTTTTT.

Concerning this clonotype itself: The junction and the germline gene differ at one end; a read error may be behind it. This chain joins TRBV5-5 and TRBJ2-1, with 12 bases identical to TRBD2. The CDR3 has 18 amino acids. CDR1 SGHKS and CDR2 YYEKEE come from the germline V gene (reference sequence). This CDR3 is CASSGRTSGVHSNNEQFF. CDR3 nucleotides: TGTGCCAGCAGCGGCCGGACTAGCGGGGTTCACTCCAACAATGAGCAGTTCTTC.

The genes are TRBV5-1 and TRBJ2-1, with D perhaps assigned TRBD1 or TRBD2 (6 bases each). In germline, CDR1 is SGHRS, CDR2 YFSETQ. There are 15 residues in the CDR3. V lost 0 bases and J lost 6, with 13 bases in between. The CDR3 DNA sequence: TGCGCCAGCAGCTTGGGGCAGGGGAGGATCAATGAGCAGTTCTTC. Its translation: CASSLGQGRINEQFF. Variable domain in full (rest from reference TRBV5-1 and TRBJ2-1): KAGVTQTPRYLIKTRGQQVTLSCSPISGHRSVSWYQQTPGQGLQFLFEYFSETQRNKGNFPGRFSGRQFSNSRSEMNVSTLELGDSALYLCASSLGQGRINEQFFGPGTRLTVL.

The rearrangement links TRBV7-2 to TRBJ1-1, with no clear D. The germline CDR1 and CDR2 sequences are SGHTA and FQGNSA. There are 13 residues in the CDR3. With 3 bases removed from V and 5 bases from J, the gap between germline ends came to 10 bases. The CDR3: CASSFEGLTEAFF. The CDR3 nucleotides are TGTGCCAGCAGCTTCGAGGGTTTGACTGAAGCTTTCTTT. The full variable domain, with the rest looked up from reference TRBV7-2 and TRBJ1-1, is GAGVSQSPSNKVTEKGKDVELRCDPISGHTALYWYRQSLGQGLEFLIYFQGNSAPDKSGLPSDRFSAERTGGSVSTLTIQRTQQEDSAVYLCASSFEGLTEAFFGQGTRLTVV.

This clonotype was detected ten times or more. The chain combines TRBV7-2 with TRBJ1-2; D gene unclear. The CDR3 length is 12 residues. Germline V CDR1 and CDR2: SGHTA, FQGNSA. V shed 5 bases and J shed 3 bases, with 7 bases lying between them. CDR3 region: CASSPDHYGYTF. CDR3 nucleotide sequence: TGTGCCAGCAGCCCGGATCACTATGGCTACACCTTC.

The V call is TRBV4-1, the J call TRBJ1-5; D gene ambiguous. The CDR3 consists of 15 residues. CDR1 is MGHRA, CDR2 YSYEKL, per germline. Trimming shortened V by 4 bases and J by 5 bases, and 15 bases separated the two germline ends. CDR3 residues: CASSPRALGYQPQHF. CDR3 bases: TGCGCCAGCAGCCCCCGGGCCTTAGGCTATCAGCCCCAGCATTTT.

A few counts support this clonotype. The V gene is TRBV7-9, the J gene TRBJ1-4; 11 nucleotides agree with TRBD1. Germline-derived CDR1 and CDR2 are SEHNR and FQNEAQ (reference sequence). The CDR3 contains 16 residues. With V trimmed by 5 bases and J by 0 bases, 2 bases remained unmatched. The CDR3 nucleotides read TGTGCCAGCAGCCCGGGACAGGGGGCAACTAATGAAAAACTGTTTTTT. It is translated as CASSPGQGATNEKLFF.

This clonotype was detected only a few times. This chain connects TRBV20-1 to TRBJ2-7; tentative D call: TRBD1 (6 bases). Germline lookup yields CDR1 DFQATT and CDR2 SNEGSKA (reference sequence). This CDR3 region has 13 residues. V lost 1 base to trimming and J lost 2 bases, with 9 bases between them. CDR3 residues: CSARGRGTYEQYF. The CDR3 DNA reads TGCAGTGCTAGAGGCAGGGGCACCTACGAGCAGTACTTC.

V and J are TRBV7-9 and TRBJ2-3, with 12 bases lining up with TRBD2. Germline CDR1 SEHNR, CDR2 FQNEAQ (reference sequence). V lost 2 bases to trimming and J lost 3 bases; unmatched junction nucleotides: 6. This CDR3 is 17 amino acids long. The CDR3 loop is CASSLPETSGGTDTQYF. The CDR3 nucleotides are TGTGCCAGCAGCTTACCAGAGACTAGCGGGGGAACAGATACGCAGTATTTT. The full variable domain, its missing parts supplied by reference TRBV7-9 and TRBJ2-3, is DTGVSQNPRHKITKRGQNVTFRCDPISEHNRLYWYRQTLGQGPEFLTYFQNEAQLEKSRLLSDRFSAERPKGSFSTLEIQRTEQGDSAMYLCASSLPETSGGTDTQYFGPGTRLTVL.

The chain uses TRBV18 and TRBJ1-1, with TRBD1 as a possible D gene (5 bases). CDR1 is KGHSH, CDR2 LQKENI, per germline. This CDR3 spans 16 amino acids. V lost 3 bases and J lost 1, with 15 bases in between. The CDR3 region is CASSPSSGHRNTEAFF. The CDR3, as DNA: TGTGCCAGCTCACCGAGTTCCGGACATCGGAACACTGAAGCTTTCTTT.

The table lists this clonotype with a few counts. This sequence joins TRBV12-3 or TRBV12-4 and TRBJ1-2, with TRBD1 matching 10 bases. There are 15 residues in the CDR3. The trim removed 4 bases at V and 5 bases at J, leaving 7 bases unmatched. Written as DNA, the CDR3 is TGTGCCAGCAGTTACCCGGGACAGGGGATTTATGGCTACACCTTC. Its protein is CASSYPGQGIYGYTF.

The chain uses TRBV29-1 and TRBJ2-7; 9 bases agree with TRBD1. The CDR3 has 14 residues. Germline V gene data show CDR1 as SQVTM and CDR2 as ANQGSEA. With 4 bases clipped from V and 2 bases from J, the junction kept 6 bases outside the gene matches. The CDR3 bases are TGCAGCGTTGTTGGGGACAGGGCGGCCTACGAGCAGTACTTC. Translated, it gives CSVVGDRAAYEQYF.

CDR3 loop: CASSPGQANNEQFF. The CDR3 DNA follows: TGTGCCAGCAGCCCCGGGCAGGCGAACAATGAGCAGTTCTTC. J is TRBJ2-1 and V is TRBV6-1; D is unclear. V lost 6 bases, J lost 5 bases, and 14 bases lay in between. The CDR3 totals 14 residues. Per germline, CDR1 MNHNS and CDR2 SASEGT.

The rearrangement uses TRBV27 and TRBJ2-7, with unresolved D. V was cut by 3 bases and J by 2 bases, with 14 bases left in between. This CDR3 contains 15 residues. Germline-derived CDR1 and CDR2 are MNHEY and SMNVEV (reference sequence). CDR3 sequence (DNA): TGTGCCAGCAGTTTCCAGCCGCGAGGAACCTACGAGCAGTACTTC. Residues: CASSFQPRGTYEQYF.

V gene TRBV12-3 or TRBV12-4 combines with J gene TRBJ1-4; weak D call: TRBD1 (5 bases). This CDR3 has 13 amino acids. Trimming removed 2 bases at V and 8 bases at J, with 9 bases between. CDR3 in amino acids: CASSLSGVEKLFF. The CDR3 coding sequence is TGTGCCAGCAGTTTATCGGGGGTCGAAAAACTGTTTTTT.

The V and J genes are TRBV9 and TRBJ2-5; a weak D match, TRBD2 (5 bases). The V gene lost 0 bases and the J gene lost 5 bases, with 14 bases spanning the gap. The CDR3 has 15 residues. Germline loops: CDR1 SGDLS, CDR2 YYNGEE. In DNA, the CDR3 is TGTGCCAGCAGCGTAGCTGTGGCCGGAGGTGAGACCCAGTACTTC. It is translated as CASSVAVAGGETQYF.

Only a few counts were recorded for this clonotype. The CDR3 reads CASSYIGGLRNQPQHF. The CDR3 DNA reads TGTGCCAGCAGTTACATCGGGGGCCTACGGAATCAGCCCCAGCATTTT. This chain connects TRBV6-2 or TRBV6-3 to TRBJ1-5; the D gene is possibly TRBD1 (6 bases). The CDR3 has 16 residues. The germline V and J ends were trimmed by 2 bases and 4 bases, with 15 bases remaining between them. From germline, CDR1 is MNHEY and CDR2 SVGEGT.